The entry below gives a single T cell receptor beta chain sequence along with its context. CDR1 is KGHDR and CDR2 is SFDVKD in the germline V gene. V lost 3 bases and J 5 bases, leaving 13 bases between the germline ends. The CDR3 has 15 residues. These data come from a study of blood T cell repertoires in COVID-19. Overall study context: Material from acute and convalescent COVID-19 was sourced from the United States, Italy and Spain. PBMCs, B-cell-depleted T cells, or T cells provided the cDNA or gDNA that made up the material.

Clones were sequenced by immunoSEQ multiplex PCR, and TCRdb holds only the in-frame ones, with some missing. The sample includes a few hundred thousand clones, approximately 77% of them seen just once. Material for sequencing was peripheral blood. The chain links TRBV24-1 to TRBJ2-1; possibly TRBD2 for D (5 bases). The clonotype comes from a woman older than 75 with acute or convalescent COVID-19. CDR3 DNA sequence: TGTGCCACCAGTGATCGAATAACGGGAAACAATGAGCAGTTCTTC. Protein: CATSDRITGNNEQFF.